Listed here is a single T cell receptor beta chain. This specimen belongs to a study of healthy donors' naive CD4 and CD8 T cells. Each TCR library used 400 to 600 ng of total RNA and a linear amplification protocol. TCRdb re-analysed the reads in MiXCR, keeping a single row per CDR3 protein. The sample yields approximately 180,000 distinct CDR3 sequences, 65% to 75% seen once. CDR3 length: 14 residues. The V and J ends lost 5 bases and 4 bases, in that order; junction bases with no gene match: 5. The germline V gene encodes CDR1 LNHDA and CDR2 SQIVND (reference sequence). The rearrangement uses TRBV19 and TRBJ1-2; 9 bases are a match to TRBD1. The clonotype was recovered from a pool of human donors in good health; the sample pools cells from several healthy donors. Input material: naive CD4+ and CD8+ T cells sorted from blood, pooled from several donors. The CDR3 is CASSAGQGGYGYTF. The CDR3 DNA reads as TGTGCCAGTAGTGCGGGACAGGGAGGCTATGGCTACACCTTC.